This T cell receptor beta chain was documented in a study of cytomegalovirus exposure and HLA in healthy donors. V was shortened by 6 bases and J by 2 bases, with 19 bases between the two germline ends. Germline V gene lookup returns CDR1 SEHNR and CDR2 FQNEAQ (reference sequence). This CDR3 region has 16 residues. PCR primers comprised 60 Vbeta and 13 Jbeta primers. The table came from immunoSEQ multiplex PCR; TCRdb's copy has only in-frame clones and leaves some out. The sample consists of approximately 97,000 clones, approximately 71% of them appearing once. This clone showed up just once. The sequence was obtained from a male donor in good health and CMV-seropositive. Sequences were obtained from PBMCs. The rearrangement uses TRBV7-9 and TRBJ1-1; a weak D match, TRBD1 (5 bases). This CDR3 is CASSPPAGRPNTEAFF. The CDR3 bases are TGTGCCAGCAGTCCCCCTGCGGGGCGCCCTAACACTGAAGCTTTCTTT. Looking up the rest from reference TRBV7-9 and TRBJ1-1 gives the full variable domain: DTGVSQNPRHKITKRGQNVTFRCDPISEHNRLYWYRQTLGQGPEFLTYFQNEAQLEKSRLLSDRFSAERPKGSFSTLEIQRTEQGDSAMYLCASSPPAGRPNTEAFFGQGTRLTVV.